The present entry profiles one TCR beta chain with its context. TCRdb re-derived calls from the 5' RACE reads in MiXCR, one entry per CDR3 protein. In the table there are under 550,000 distinct CDR3 sequences, 15% to 20% of which are singletons. The sample comes from a study of T-cell memory formation after mild COVID-19. Germline V lookup: CDR1 SGHRS, CDR2 YFSETQ. Trimming left V 6 bases short and J 7 bases short, with 19 bases between. This CDR3 contains 14 residues. The receptor comes from a young man who had mild COVID-19 (a few samples of this study predate the infection). Cell type and time point are not known. The rearrangement uses TRBV5-1 and TRBJ2-5, with a weak D call TRBD1 (6 bases). The sequencing input was PBMCs or a T cell subset sorted from them (not recorded which). The CDR3: CASTPLQGEWTQYF. The CDR3 DNA reads TGCGCCAGCACCCCATTACAGGGCGAGTGGACCCAGTACTTC.